These T cell receptor beta chains were read from a single sample in a study of cytomegalovirus exposure and HLA in healthy donors. Only in-frame clones appear in the TCRdb table, and some are missing; sequencing was by immunoSEQ multiplex PCR. The sample yields approximately 130,000 clones, about 9.4% seen once. Sequencing was done on a sample of PBMCs. The receptors were sampled from a woman in her thirties or forties in good health and CMV-seropositive. The CDR3 runs from the conserved cysteine through the conserved F or W. A D gene is named only where the DNA matches it firmly. For some rows the clone size is stated as once, few or many, or as a class when expanded; others skip it.

clone_size | d_call | j_call | v_call | cdr3_nt | cdr3_aa
few | . | TRBJ2-7 | TRBV6-5 | TGTGCCAGCAGTCATCGACAGACCTACGAGCAGTACTTC | CASSHRQTYEQYF
few | TRBD1 | TRBJ1-5 | TRBV2 | TGTGCCAGCATGACAGGGAGCCAGCCCCAGCATTTT | CASMTGSQPQHF
few | . | TRBJ2-3 | TRBV20-1 | TGCAGAGTCGAGGGCACAGATACGCAGTATTTT | CRVEGTDTQYF
. | TRBD1 | TRBJ2-7 | TRBV11-1 | TGTGCCAGCAGCCCAGGACAGGGCGAATACGAGCAGTACTTC | CASSPGQGEYEQYF
. | TRBD1 | TRBJ1-1 | TRBV7-2 | TGTGCCAGCAGCTGGGGACAGGGGAACACTGAAGCTTTCTTT | CASSWGQGNTEAFF
few | . | TRBJ2-7 | TRBV28 | TGTGCCAGCAGTTTAAGGGGGAACTCCTACGAGCAGTACTTC | CASSLRGNSYEQYF
. | . | TRBJ1-1 | TRBV9 | TGTGCCAGCAGCGCGGAGGGTTTGAGGGGCACTGAAGCTTTCTTT | CASSAEGLRGTEAFF
. | TRBD1 | TRBJ1-2 | TRBV5-4 | TGTGCCAGCAGCTTGGTACAGGGGAACTATGGCTACACCTTC | CASSLVQGNYGYTF
. | TRBD2 | TRBJ2-3 | TRBV7-8 | TGTGCCAGCAGCTTAGTTGCGGGGGGGCCTGGAGATACGCAGTATTTT | CASSLVAGGPGDTQYF
. | . | TRBJ1-1 | TRBV30 | TGTGCCTGGAATCGGGGGACTGAAGCTTTCTTT | CAWNRGTEAFF
. | TRBD2 | TRBJ2-1 | TRBV11-3 | TGTGCCAGCAGCTCGACACGGGGGGGGATTAATGAGCAGTTCTTC | CASSSTRGGINEQFF
few | . | TRBJ2-7 | TRBV7-9 | TGTGCCAGCAGCTTATTGCTGCAGGGCTACGAGCAGTACTTC | CASSLLLQGYEQYF
. | TRBD1 | TRBJ1-2 | TRBV4-1 | TGCGCCAGCAGCCGAGACAGGGCCTACGGCTACACCTTC | CASSRDRAYGYTF
. | . | TRBJ1-2 | TRBV29-1 | TGCAGCGTTACGACAGTTAATGATGGCTACACCTTC | CSVTTVNDGYTF
. | . | TRBJ1-3 | TRBV5-1 | TGCGCCAGCCGGGATCACTCTGGAAACACCATATATTTT | CASRDHSGNTIYF
. | TRBD1 | TRBJ2-7 | TRBV10-3 | TGTGCCATCAGTGAGTCGACAGGGGGTAGTTCTGCCTACGAGCAGTACTTC | CAISESTGGSSAYEQYF
. | . | TRBJ1-5 | TRBV7-2 | TGTGCCAGCAGCTCAACAGGGATCGGAGATCAGCCCCAGCATTTT | CASSSTGIGDQPQHF
few | . | TRBJ1-1 | TRBV6-5 | TGTGCCAGCAGTTTATCGACAAGGGGGAACACTGAAGCTTTCTTT | CASSLSTRGNTEAFF
. | . | TRBJ1-4 | TRBV5-4 | TGTGCCAGCAGCTTGAGACAGAGCGCAACTAATGAAAAACTGTTTTTT | CASSLRQSATNEKLFF
few | . | TRBJ2-7 | TRBV5-1 | TGCGCCAGCAGCTTGGACCGCTTACGGGAAGAGCAGTACTTC | CASSLDRLREEQYF
few | . | TRBJ1-1 | TRBV6-5 | TGTGCCAGCAGTTCCGCGGTGAACACTGAAGCTTTCTTT | CASSSAVNTEAFF
few | . | TRBJ2-7 | TRBV6-1 | TGTGCCAGCACGGTTCGGGGTTTCGACGAGCAGTACTTC | CASTVRGFDEQYF